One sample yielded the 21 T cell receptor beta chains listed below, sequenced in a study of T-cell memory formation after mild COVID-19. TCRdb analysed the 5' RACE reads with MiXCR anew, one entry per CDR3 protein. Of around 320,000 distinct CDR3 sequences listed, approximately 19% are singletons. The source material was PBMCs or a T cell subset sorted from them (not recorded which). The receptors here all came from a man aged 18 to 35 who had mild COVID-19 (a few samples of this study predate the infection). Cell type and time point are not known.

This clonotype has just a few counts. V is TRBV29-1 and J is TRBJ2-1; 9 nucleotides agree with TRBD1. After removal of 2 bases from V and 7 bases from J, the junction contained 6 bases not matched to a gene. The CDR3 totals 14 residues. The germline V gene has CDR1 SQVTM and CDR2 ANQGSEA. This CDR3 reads CSVEIRDRENEQFF. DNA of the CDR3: TGCAGCGTTGAAATCCGGGACAGGGAGAATGAGCAGTTCTTC.

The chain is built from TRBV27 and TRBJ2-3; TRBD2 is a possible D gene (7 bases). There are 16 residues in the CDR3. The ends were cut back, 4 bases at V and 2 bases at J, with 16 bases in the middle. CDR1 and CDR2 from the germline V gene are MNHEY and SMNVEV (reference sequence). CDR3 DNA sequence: TGTGCCAGCAGTTCCATGGCGGGGGCGACCACAGATACGCAGTATTTT. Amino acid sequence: CASSSMAGATTDTQYF.

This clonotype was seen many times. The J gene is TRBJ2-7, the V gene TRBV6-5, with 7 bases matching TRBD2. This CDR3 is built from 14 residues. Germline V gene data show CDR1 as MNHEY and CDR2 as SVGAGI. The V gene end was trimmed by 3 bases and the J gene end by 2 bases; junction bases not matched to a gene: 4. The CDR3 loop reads CASSYWGGAYEQYF. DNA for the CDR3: TGTGCCAGCAGTTATTGGGGGGGAGCCTACGAGCAGTACTTC.

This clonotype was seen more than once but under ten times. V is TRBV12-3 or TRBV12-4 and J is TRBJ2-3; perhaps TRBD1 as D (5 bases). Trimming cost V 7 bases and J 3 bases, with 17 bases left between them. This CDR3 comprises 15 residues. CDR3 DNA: TGTGCCAGCACCACCTCCTCCTCAGGGACAGATACGCAGTATTTT. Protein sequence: CASTTSSSGTDTQYF.

The CDR3 nucleotides are TGCGCCAGCAGCCAAGAGGGGCCCCGGGACAGGGGGAATTCACCCCTCCACTTT. Translating gives CASSQEGPRDRGNSPLHF. This chain joins TRBV4-3 and TRBJ1-6; the match to TRBD1 covers 11 bases. The CDR3 has 18 residues. V dropped 0 bases and J dropped 7; count of bases not matched to a gene: 8. Germline V gene sequence: CDR1 LGHNA, CDR2 YSLEER.

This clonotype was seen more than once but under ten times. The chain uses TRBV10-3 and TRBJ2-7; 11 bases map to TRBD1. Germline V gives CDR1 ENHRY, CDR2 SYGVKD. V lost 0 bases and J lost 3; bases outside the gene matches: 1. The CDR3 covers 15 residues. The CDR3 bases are TGTGCCATCAGTGAGTCGGGACAGGGGGACTACGAGCAGTACGTC. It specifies CAISESGQGDYEQYV.

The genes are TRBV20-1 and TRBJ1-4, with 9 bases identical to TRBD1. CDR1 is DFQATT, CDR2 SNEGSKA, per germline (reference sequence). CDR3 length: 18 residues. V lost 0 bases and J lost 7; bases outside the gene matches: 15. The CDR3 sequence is CSARDPSRDRVLFEKLFF. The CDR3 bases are TGCAGTGCTAGAGACCCCAGCCGGGACAGGGTTTTATTTGAAAAACTGTTTTTT.

CDR3 DNA sequence: TGTGCCAGCAGCTTCTACGGGGGGCTCTCCTACGAGCAGTACTTC. Its protein is CASSFYGGLSYEQYF. The gene calls are TRBV11-2 and TRBJ2-7; possibly TRBD2 for D (7 bases). The germline gives CDR1 SGHAT, CDR2 FQNNGV. The length of the CDR3 is 15 residues. Trimming took 3 bases from V and 0 from J, leaving 12 bases between them.

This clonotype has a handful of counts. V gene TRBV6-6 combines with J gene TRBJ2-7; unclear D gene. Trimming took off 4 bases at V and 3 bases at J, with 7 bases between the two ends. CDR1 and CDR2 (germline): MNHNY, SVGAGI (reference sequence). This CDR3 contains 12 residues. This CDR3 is CASSSGLYEQYV. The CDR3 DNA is TGTGCCAGCAGTTCGGGTCTCTACGAGCAGTACGTC.

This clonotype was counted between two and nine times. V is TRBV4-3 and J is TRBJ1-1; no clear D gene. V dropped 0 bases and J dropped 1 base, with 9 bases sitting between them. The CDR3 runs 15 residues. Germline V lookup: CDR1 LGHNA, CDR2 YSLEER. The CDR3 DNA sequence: TGCGCCAGCAGCCAAGAGAGGCAAGCGAACACTGAAGCTTTCTTT. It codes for CASSQERQANTEAFF.

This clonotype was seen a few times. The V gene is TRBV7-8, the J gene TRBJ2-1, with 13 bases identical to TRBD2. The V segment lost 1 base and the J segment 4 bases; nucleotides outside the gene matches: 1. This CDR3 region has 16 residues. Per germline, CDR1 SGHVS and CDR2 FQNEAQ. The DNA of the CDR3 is TGTGCCAGCAGCTTAGGGGGACTAGCGGGGTACAATGAGCAGTTCTTC. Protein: CASSLGGLAGYNEQFF. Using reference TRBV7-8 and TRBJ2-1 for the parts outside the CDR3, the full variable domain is GAGVSQSPRYKVAKRGQDVALRCDPISGHVSLFWYQQALGQGPEFLTYFQNEAQLDKSGLPSDRFFAERPEGSVSTLKIQRTQQEDSAVYLCASSLGGLAGYNEQFFGPGTRLTVL.

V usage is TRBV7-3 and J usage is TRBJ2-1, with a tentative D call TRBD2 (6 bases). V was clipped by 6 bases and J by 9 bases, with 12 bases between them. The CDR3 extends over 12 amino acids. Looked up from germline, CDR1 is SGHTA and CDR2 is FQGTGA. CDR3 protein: CASSWGVGEQFF. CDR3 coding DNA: TGTGCCAGCAGTTGGGGGGTGGGTGAGCAGTTCTTC. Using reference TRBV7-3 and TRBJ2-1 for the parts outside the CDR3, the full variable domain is GAGVSQTPSNKVTEKGKYVELRCDPISGHTALYWYRQSLGQGPEFLIYFQGTGAADDSGLPNDRFFAVRPEGSVSTLKIQRTERGDSAVYLCASSWGVGEQFFGPGTRLTVL.

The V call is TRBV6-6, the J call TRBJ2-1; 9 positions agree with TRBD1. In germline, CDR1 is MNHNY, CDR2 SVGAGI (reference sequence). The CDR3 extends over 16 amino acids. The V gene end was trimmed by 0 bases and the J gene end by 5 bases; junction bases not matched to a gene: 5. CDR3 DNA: TGTGCCAGCAGTTACTCCGGGACAGGGTTGCACAATGAGCAGTTCTTC. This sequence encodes CASSYSGTGLHNEQFF.

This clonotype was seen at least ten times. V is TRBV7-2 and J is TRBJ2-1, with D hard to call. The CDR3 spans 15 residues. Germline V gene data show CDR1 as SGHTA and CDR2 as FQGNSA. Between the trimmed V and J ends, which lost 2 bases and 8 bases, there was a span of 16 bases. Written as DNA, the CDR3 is TGTGCCAGCAGCTTAATCCCAAGAGAGGTGGATGAGCAGTTCTTC. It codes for CASSLIPREVDEQFF.

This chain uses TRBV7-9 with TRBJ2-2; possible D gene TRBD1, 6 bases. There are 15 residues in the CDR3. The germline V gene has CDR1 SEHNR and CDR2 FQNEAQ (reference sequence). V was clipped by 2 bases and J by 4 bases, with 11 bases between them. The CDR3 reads CASSLLDSSTGELFF. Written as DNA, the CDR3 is TGTGCCAGCAGCTTACTGGACAGCTCCACCGGGGAGCTGTTTTTT.

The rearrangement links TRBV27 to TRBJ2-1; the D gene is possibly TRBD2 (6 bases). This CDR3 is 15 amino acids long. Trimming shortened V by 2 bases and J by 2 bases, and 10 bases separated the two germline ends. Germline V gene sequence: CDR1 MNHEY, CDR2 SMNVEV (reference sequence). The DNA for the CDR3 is TGTGCCAGCAGTTTAGGAGGGTCCGCCTACAATGAGCAGTTCTTC. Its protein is CASSLGGSAYNEQFF.

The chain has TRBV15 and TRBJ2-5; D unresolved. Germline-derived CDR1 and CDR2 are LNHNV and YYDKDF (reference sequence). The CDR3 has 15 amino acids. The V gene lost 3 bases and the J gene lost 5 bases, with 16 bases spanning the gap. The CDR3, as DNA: TGTGCCACCAGCAGGATGATCCGTGATGGGGAGACCCAGTACTTC. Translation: CATSRMIRDGETQYF.

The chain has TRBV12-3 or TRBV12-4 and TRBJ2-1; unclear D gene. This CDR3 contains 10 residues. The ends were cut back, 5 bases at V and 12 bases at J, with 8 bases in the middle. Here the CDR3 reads CASSGVAQFF. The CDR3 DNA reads TGTGCCAGCAGTGGCGTAGCGCAGTTCTTC.

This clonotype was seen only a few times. Here the CDR3 DNA reads TGTGCCAGCTCACCCCCCAGCGGGGGGTCCTACAATGAGCAGTTCTTC. Translated: CASSPPSGGSYNEQFF. The rearrangement uses TRBV18 and TRBJ2-1, with 9 bases matching TRBD2. Germline lookup yields CDR1 KGHSH and CDR2 LQKENI. CDR3 length: 16 amino acids. V gave up 3 bases and J gave up 1 base; unmatched junction bases: 4. The full variable domain, with the rest looked up from reference TRBV18 and TRBJ2-1, is NAGVMQNPRHLVRRRGQEARLRCSPMKGHSHVYWYRQLPEEGLKFMVYLQKENIIDESGMPKERFSAEFPKEGPSILRIQQVVRGDSAAYFCASSPPSGGSYNEQFFGPGTRLTVL.

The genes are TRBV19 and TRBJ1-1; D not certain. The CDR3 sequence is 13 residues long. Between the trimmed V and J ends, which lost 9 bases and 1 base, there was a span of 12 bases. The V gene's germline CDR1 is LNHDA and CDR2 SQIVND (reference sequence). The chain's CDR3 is CASRIMGNTEAFF. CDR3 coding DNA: TGTGCCAGCCGTATAATGGGGAACACTGAAGCTTTCTTT.

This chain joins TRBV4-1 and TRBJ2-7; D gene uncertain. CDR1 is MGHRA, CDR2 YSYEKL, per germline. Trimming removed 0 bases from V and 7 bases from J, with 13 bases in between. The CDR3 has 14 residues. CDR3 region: CASSQDLGLREQYV. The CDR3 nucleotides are TGCGCCAGCAGCCAAGATTTGGGGTTGAGGGAGCAGTACGTC.